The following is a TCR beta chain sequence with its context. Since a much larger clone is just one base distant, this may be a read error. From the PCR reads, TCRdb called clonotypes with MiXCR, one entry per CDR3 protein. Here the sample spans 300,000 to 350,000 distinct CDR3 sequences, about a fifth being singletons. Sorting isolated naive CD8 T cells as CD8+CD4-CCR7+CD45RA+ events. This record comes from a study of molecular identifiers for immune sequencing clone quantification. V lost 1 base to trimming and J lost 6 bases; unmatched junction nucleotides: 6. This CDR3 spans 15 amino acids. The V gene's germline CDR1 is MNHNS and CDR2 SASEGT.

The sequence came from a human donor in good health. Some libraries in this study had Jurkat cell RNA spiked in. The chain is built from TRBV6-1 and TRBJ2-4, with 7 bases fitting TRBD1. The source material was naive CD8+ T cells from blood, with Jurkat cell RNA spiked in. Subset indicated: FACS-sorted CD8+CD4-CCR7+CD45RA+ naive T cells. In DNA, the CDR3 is TGTGCCAGCAGTGAAGGGGACAGACACATAAACATTCAGTACTTC. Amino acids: CASSEGDRHINIQYF.